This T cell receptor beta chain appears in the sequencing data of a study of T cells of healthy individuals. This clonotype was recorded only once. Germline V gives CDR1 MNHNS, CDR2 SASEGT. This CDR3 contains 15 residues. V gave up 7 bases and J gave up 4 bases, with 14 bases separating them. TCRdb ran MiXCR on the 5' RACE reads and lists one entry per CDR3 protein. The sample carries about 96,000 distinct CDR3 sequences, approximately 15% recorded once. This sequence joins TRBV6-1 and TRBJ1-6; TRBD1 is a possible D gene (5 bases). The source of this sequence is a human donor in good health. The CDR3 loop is CASNEQENYNSPLHF. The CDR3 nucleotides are TGTGCCAGCAACGAACAGGAGAATTATAATTCACCCCTCCACTTT.